Following are 14 T cell receptor beta chains from one sample sequenced in a study of T cells in localized non-small cell lung cancer. TCRdb's table, derived via immunoSEQ multiplex PCR, lists solely in-frame clones and lacks some. Of about 27,000 clones detected, around nine tenths appear once; the ten largest clones hold roughly an eighth. The sample in question was peripheral blood, obtained before any cancer treatment. All receptors derive from a female donor older than 55 with stage II squamous cell lung carcinoma.

This clone was seen more than once but under ten times. The chain combines TRBV19 with TRBJ2-2, with D maybe TRBD2 (6 bases). The CDR3 runs to 17 residues. V shed 4 bases and J shed 4 bases, with 19 bases lying between them. Germline loops: CDR1 LNHDA, CDR2 SQIVND (reference sequence). The CDR3 DNA reads as TGTGCCAGTAGTACCGACGGGGTCCGGAGGGGCACCGGGGAGCTGTTTTTT. It is translated as CASSTDGVRRGTGELFF.

In regard to this clone: Compared with germline, one end of the junction differs, possibly owing to a read error. The genes are TRBV27 and TRBJ1-1, with a possible D match to TRBD1 (5 bases). This CDR3 has 15 amino acids. CDR1 and CDR2 from the germline V gene are MNHEY and SMNVEV (reference sequence). The CDR3 region has the DNA TGTGCCAGCAGTTTTAAGGGTAAAAGTTTCTGGGGGGGGGACTTT. Translation gives CASSFKGKSFWGGDF.

The chain uses TRBV30 and TRBJ2-1, with D perhaps matching TRBD1 (5 bases). The CDR3 spans 15 residues. Looked up from germline, CDR1 is GTSNPN and CDR2 is SVGIG (reference sequence). Between the trimmed V and J ends, which lost 1 base and 0 bases, there was a span of 10 bases. CDR3 coding DNA: TGTGCCTGGAGTGCTGGGCAGGGCTCCTACAATGAGCAGTTCTTC. As protein: CAWSAGQGSYNEQFF.

CDR3 sequence (DNA): TGTGCCAGCGGCAGGAAGGGGGCCCTAAGCTACACCTTC. Translation gives CASGRKGALSYTF. This chain joins TRBV7-8 and TRBJ1-2, with 7 nucleotides matching TRBD1. Unmatched junction bases numbered 12, after V lost 8 bases and J lost 9 bases. The germline gives CDR1 SGHVS, CDR2 FQNEAQ. The CDR3 runs 13 residues.

The rearrangement joins TRBV19 to TRBJ2-1; no clear D gene. The CDR3 is 17 amino acids. CDR1 LNHDA and CDR2 SQIVND come from the germline V gene (reference sequence). V lost 3 bases to trimming and J lost 0 bases, with 15 bases between them. CDR3 coding DNA: TGTGCCAGTAGTATGTCCCCAATCTGGGGCTCCTACAATGAGCAGTTCTTC. Translation: CASSMSPIWGSYNEQFF.

The chain joins TRBV7-9 to TRBJ2-7; no clear D gene. The V end was cut by 6 bases, the J end by 2 bases, with 8 bases between. CDR3 size: 12 residues. Germline CDR1 is SEHNR and CDR2 is FQNEAQ (reference sequence). The DNA for the CDR3 is TGTGCCAGCAGAACTATGCCCTACGAGCAGTACTTC. Translated: CASRTMPYEQYF. Full variable domain (remainder filled in from reference TRBV7-9 and TRBJ2-7): DTGVSQNPRHKITKRGQNVTFRCDPISEHNRLYWYRQTLGQGPEFLTYFQNEAQLEKSRLLSDRFSAERPKGSFSTLEIQRTEQGDSAMYLCASRTMPYEQYFGPGTRLTVT.

The chain uses TRBV28 and TRBJ1-1; D is undetermined. The CDR3 spans 11 residues. With 5 bases removed from V and 5 bases from J, the gap between germline ends came to 6 bases. Germline lookup yields CDR1 MDHEN and CDR2 SYDVKM. The CDR3 DNA reads as TGTGCCAGCAGTACTCGAACTGAAGCTTTCTTT. Translation gives CASSTRTEAFF. The variable domain in full, completed from reference TRBV28 and TRBJ1-1, reads DVKVTQSSRYLVKRTGEKVFLECVQDMDHENMFWYRQDPGLGLRLIYFSYDVKMKEKGDIPEGYSVSREKKERFSLILESASTNQTSMYLCASSTRTEAFFGQGTRLTVV.

The rearrangement links TRBV6-6 to TRBJ1-1; D perhaps matches TRBD1 (6 bases). The CDR3 covers 13 residues. CDR1 MNHNY and CDR2 SVGAGI come from the germline V gene (reference sequence). Trimming left V 6 bases short and J 6 bases short, with 14 bases between. The CDR3 region is CASRPTGMAEAFF. In DNA, the CDR3 is TGTGCCAGCAGACCTACAGGGATGGCTGAAGCTTTCTTT.

V usage is TRBV6-1 and J usage is TRBJ1-2, with D tentatively TRBD1 (6 bases). Germline CDR1 and CDR2: MNHNS and SASEGT. The CDR3 totals 14 residues. V was clipped by 6 bases and J by 3 bases, with 14 bases between them. The CDR3 sequence: CASRAGATYYGYTF. As DNA, the CDR3 is TGTGCCAGCAGAGCGGGGGCGACCTACTATGGCTACACCTTC.

The rearrangement links TRBV2 to TRBJ2-1, with 9 bases matching TRBD1. The ends lost 7 bases at V and 8 bases at J; junction bases unmatched: 9. The germline V gene has CDR1 SNHLY and CDR2 FYNNEI. The length of the CDR3 is 14 residues. The CDR3 region has the DNA TGTGCCAGCACTCCCGGGACAGGGCCGTATGAGCAGTTCTTC. Protein product: CASTPGTGPYEQFF.

This clone was seen a few times. The rearrangement joins TRBV5-1 to TRBJ1-2; TRBD1 might be the D (5 bases). V was pared by 4 bases and J by 4 bases, with 11 bases between. Germline CDR1 is SGHRS and CDR2 is YFSETQ. CDR3 size: 13 residues. The CDR3 DNA sequence: TGCGCCAGCAGCCCGAGTGGGGGCTATGGCTACACCTTC. This sequence encodes CASSPSGGYGYTF. Full variable domain (missing parts from reference TRBV5-1 and TRBJ1-2): KAGVTQTPRYLIKTRGQQVTLSCSPISGHRSVSWYQQTPGQGLQFLFEYFSETQRNKGNFPGRFSGRQFSNSRSEMNVSTLELGDSALYLCASSPSGGYGYTFGSGTRLTVV.

The chain combines TRBV2 with TRBJ1-1, with a weak D call TRBD1 (5 bases). Germline CDR1 and CDR2: SNHLY and FYNNEI. The CDR3 consists of 13 residues. V lost 4 bases, J lost 8 bases, and 14 bases lay in between. The CDR3 sequence is CASSADTRSEAFF. DNA for the CDR3: TGTGCCAGCAGTGCGGACACGAGATCAGAAGCTTTCTTT.

J is TRBJ2-2 and V is TRBV11-3; 8 positions match TRBD1. Germline CDR1 reads SGHNT; CDR2 reads YENEEA. J gave up 4 bases and V 4 bases, and 2 bases lay outside the gene matches. CDR3 length equals 14 residues. CDR3 in amino acids: CASSSTGGTGELFF. The CDR3 coding sequence is TGTGCCAGCAGCTCTACAGGGGGCACCGGGGAGCTGTTTTTT.

The rearrangement links TRBV30 to TRBJ2-1; 9 bases are a match to TRBD1. With V trimmed by 5 bases and J by 4 bases, 6 bases remained unmatched. CDR1 is GTSNPN and CDR2 is SVGIG in the germline V gene (reference sequence). The CDR3 runs to 14 residues. CDR3 DNA sequence: TGTGCCTGGGAGTCGACAGGGGGTTACAATGAGCAGTTCTTC. This codes for CAWESTGGYNEQFF. Variable domain in full (rest from reference TRBV30 and TRBJ2-1): SQTIHQWPATLVQPVGSPLSLECTVEGTSNPNLYWYRQAAGRGLQLLFYSVGIGQISSEVPQNLSASRPQDRQFILSSKKLLLSDSGFYLCAWESTGGYNEQFFGPGTRLTVL.